This T cell receptor (beta chain) appears in the sequencing data of a study of blood T cell repertoires in COVID-19. As handled by the study authors: Estimation of nucleated cell counts was performed using reference gene primer amplification. Profiling relied on immunoSEQ multiplex PCR, and the TCRdb table lists in-frame clones only, not all of them. V and J calls and clone size follow that table, whereas D and trimming were derived from the DNA. The sample shows 70,000 to 90,000 clones, approximately 78% of them seen only once. The trim removed 5 bases at V and 3 bases at J, leaving 3 bases unmatched. CDR1 and CDR2 (germline): PRHDT, FYEKMQ (reference sequence). This CDR3 comprises 15 residues.

Sequencing used peripheral blood. J is TRBJ2-3 and V is TRBV13; 12 bases fit TRBD2. This TCR came from a woman older than 75 with acute or convalescent COVID-19. The CDR3 sequence: CASSLGTSGTDTQYF. The CDR3 DNA reads TGTGCCAGCAGCCTCGGGACTAGCGGGACAGATACGCAGTATTTT.